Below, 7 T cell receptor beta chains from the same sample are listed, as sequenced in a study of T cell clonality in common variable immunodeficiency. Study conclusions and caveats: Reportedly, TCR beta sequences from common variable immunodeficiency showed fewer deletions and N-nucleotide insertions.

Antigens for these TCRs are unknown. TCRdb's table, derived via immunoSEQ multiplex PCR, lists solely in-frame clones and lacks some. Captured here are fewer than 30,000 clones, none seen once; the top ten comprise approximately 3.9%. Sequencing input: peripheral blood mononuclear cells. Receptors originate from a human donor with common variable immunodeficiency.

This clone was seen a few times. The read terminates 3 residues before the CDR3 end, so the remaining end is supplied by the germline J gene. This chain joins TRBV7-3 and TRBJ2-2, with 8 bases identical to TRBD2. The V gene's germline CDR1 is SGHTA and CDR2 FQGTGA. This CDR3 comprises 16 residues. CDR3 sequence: CASSLVRAGVPPELFF. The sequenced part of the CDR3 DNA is TGTGCCAGCAGCTTGGTCCGAGCGGGAGTCCCTCCCGAG.

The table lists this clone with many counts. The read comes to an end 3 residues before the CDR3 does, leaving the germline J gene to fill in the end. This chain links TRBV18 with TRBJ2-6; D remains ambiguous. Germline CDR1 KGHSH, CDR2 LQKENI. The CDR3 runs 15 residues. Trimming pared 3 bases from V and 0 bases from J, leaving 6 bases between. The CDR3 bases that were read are TGTGCCAGCTCACCCCAACTCTCTGGGGCCAACGTC. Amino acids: CASSPQLSGANV. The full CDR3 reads CASSPQLSGANVLTF.

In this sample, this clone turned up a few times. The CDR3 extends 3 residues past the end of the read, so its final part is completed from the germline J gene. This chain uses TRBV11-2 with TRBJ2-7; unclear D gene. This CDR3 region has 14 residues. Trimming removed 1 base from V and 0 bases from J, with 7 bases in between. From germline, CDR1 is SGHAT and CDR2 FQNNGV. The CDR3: CASSLGADSYEQYF. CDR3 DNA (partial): TGTGCCAGCAGCTTAGGGGCCGACTCCTACGAG.

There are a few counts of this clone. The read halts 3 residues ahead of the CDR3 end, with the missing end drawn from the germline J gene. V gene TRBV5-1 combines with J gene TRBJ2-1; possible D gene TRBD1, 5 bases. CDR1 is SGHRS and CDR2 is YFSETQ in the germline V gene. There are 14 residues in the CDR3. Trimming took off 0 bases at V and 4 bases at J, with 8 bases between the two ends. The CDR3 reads CASSLGQLYNEQFF. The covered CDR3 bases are TGCGCCAGCAGCTTGGGACAGCTGTACAATGAG.

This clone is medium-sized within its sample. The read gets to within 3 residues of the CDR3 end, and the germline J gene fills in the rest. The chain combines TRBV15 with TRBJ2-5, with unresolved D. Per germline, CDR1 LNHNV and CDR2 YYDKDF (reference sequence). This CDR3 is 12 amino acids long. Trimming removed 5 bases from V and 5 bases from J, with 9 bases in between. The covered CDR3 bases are TGTGCCACCAGCCAAGCGAGGGAGACC. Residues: CATSQARET. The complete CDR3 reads CATSQARETQYF. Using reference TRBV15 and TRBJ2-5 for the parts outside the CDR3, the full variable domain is DAMVIQNPRYQVTQFGKPVTLSCSQTLNHNVMYWYQQKSSQAPKLLFHYYDKDFNNEADTPDNFQSRRPNTSFCFLDIRSPGLGDTAMYLCATSQARETQYFGPGTRLLVL.

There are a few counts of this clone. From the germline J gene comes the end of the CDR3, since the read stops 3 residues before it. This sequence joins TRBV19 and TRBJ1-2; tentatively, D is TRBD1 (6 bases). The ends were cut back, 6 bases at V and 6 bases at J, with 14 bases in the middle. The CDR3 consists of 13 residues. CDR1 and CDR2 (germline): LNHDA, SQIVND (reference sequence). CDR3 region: CASSPRGGDGYTF. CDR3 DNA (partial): TGTGCCAGTAGCCCCAGGGGAGGTGATGGC.

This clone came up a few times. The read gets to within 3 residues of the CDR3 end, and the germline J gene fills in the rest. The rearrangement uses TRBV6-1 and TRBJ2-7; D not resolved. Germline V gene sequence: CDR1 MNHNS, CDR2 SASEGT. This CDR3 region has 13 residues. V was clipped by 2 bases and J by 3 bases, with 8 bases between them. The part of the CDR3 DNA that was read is TGTGCCAGCAGTGAACTAAAGGGCTACGAG. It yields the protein CASSELKGYE. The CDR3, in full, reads CASSELKGYEQYF.